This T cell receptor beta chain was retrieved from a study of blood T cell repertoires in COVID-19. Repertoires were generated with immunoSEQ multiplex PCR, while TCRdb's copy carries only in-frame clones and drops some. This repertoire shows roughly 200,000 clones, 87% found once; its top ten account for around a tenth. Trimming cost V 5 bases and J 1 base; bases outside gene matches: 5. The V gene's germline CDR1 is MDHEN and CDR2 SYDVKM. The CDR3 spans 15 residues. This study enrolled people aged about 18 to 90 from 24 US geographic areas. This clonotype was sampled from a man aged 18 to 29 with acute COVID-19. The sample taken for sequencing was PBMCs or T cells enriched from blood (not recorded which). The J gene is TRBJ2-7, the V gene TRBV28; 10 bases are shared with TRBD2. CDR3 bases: TGTGCCAGCAGTCTGACTAGCGGGTCTTCCTACGAGCAGTACTTC. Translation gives CASSLTSGSSYEQYF.